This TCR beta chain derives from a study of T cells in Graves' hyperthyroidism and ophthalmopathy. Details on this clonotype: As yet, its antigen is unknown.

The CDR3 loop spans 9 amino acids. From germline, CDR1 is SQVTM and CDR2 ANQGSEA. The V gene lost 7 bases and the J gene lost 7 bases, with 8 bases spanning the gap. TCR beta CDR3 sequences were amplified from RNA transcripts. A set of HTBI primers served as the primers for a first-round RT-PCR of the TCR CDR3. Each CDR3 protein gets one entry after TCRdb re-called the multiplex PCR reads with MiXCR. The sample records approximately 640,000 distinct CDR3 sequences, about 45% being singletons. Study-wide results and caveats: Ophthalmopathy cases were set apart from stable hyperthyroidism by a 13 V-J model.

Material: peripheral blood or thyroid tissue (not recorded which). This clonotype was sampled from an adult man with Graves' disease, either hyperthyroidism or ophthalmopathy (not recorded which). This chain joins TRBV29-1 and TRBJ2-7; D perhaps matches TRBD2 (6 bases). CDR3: CSGSGEQYF. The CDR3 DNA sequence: TGCAGCGGAAGCGGGGAGCAGTACTTC.